The present entry profiles one TCR beta chain with its context. V lost 2 bases and J lost 0; bases outside the gene matches: 11. The CDR3 extends over 19 amino acids. In germline, CDR1 is MNHNS, CDR2 SASEGT. The data derive from a study of blood T cell repertoires in COVID-19. About the research overall: Acute and convalescent COVID-19 specimens originated in the United States, Italy and Spain. PBMCs, B-cell-depleted T cells, or T cells were the source of the cDNA or gDNA that made up the material.

In the original analysis: Estimates of nucleated cell counts were drawn from the amplification of reference gene primers. The protocol was immunoSEQ multiplex PCR, while the TCRdb copy is restricted to in-frame clones and leaves out a portion. V, J and clone size derive from that table, while D and trimming were established from the DNA sequence. Of approximately 160,000 clones in the sample, 81% were seen once. Sequenced sample: peripheral blood. The receptor was isolated from a man between 60 and 70 years old with active or convalescent COVID-19. The rearrangement joins TRBV6-1 to TRBJ1-4; 8 bases fit TRBD1. This CDR3 is CASSELGTGEVATNEKLFF. CDR3 nucleotides: TGTGCCAGCAGTGAATTGGGGACAGGAGAGGTTGCAACTAATGAAAAACTGTTTTTT.